The subject of this entry is one T cell receptor (beta chain). The antigen is not known. The data derive from a study of PD-1 blockade in classical Hodgkin lymphoma. Overall study results and limits: By cycle point C4D1, TCR diversity had risen significantly in CD4+ cells (but not CD8+ cells). Partial responders and progressors had significantly lower baseline TCR diversity.

After autologous stem cell transplantation all patients relapsed, and prior brentuximab vedotin exposure differed between cohorts. This CDR3 is 15 amino acids long. Germline V lookup: CDR1 SGHNT, CDR2 YYREEE (reference sequence). V lost 3 bases to trimming and J lost 3 bases; unmatched junction nucleotides: 6. The assay was immunoSEQ multiplex PCR, and TCRdb's table has in-frame clones only and misses some. This sample has over 35,000 clones, with around 81% found just once. The chain employs TRBV5-4 and TRBJ1-2, with 9 bases aligning to TRBD1. This receptor was identified in a human donor with classical Hodgkin lymphoma. The sequencing used peripheral blood mononuclear cells (PBMCs), collected before the second cycle of nivolumab. CDR3 loop: CASSSQQGADYGYTF. DNA of the CDR3: TGTGCCAGCAGCTCACAACAGGGGGCCGACTATGGCTACACCTTC.